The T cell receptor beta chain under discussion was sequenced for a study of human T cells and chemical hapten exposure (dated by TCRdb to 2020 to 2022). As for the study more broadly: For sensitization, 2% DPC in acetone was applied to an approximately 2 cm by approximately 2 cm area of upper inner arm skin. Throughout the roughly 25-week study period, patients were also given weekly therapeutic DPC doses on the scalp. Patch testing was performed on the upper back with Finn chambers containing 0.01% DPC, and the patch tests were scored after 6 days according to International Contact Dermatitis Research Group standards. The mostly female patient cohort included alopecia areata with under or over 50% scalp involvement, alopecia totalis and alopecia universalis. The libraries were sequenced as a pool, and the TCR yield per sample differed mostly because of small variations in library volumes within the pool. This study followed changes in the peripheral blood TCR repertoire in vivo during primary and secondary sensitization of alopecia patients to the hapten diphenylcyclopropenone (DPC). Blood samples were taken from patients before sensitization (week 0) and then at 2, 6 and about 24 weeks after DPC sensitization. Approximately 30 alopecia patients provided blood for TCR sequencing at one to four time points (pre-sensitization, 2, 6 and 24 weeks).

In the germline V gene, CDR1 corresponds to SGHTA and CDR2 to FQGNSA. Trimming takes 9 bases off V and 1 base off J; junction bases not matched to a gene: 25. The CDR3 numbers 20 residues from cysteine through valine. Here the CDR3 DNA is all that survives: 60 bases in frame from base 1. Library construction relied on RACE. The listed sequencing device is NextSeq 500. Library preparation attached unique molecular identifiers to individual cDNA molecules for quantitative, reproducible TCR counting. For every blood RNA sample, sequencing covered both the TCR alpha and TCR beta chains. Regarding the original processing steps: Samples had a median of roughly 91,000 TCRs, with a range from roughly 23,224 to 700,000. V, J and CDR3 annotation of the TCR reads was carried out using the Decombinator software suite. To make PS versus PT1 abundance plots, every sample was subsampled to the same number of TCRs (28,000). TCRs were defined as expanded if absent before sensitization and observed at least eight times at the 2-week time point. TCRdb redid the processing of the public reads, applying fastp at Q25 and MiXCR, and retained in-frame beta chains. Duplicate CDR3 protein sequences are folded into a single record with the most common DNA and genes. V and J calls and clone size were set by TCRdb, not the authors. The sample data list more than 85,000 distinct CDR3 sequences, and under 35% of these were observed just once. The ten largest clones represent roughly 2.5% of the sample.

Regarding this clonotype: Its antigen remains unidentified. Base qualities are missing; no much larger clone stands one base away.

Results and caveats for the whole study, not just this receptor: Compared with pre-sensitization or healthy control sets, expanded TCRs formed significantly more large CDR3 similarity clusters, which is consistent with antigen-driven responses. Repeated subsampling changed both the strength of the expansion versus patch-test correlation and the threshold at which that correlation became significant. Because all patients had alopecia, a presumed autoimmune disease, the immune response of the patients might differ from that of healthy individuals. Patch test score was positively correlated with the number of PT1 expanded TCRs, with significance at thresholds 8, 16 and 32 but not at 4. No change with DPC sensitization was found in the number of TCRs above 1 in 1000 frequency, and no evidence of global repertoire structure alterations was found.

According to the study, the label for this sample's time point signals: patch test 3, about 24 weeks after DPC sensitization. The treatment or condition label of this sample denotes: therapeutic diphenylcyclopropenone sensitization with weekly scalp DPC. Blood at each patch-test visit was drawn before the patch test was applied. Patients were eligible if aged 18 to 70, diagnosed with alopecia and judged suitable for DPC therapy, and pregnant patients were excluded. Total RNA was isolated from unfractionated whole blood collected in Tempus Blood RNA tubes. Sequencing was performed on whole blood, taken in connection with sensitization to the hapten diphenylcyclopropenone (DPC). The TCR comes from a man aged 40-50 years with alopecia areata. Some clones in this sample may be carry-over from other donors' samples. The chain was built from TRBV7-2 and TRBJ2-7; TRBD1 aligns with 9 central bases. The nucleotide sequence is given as TGTGCCAGGAATCCCAATGCAGAATGGCCGGACAGGGGCCTTTCCTACGAGCAGTACGTC. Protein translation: CARNPNAEWPDRGLSYEQYV.